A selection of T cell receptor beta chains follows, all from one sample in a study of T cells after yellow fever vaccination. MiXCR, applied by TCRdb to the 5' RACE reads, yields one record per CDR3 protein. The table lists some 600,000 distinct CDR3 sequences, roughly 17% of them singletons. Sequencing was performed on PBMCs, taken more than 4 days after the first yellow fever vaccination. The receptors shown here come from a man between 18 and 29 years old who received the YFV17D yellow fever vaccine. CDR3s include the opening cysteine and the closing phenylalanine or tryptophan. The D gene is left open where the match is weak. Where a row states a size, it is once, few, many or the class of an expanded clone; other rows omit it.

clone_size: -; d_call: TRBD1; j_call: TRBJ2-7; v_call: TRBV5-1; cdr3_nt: TGCGCCAGCACTGGCGGGACAGGGATCCCCTACGAGCAGTACTTC; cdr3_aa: CASTGGTGIPYEQYF
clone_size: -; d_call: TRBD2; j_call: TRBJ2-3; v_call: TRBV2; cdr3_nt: TGTGCCAGCAGTGAGCCTAGCGGGGATCCTCTTCCCCCCACAGATACGCAGTATTTT; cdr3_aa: CASSEPSGDPLPPTDTQYF
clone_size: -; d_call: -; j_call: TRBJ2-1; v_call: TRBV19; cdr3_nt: TGTGCCAGCAGATTGTCCGGGCCCCGGGGCAATGAGCAGTTCTTC; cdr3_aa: CASRLSGPRGNEQFF
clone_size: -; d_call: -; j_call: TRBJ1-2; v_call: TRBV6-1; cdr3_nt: TGTGCCAGCAGCCCGACAGGACGCGTTAACTATGGCTACACCTTC; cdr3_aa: CASSPTGRVNYGYTF
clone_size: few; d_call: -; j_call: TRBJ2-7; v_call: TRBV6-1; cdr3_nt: TGTGCCAGCAGACGCGGACAAGACTTCTCCTACGAGCAGTACTTC; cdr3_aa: CASRRGQDFSYEQYF
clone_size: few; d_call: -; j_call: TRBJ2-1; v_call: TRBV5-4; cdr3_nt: TGTGCCAGCAGCTACCGGCGATTTACCCATTACAATGAGCAGTTCTTC; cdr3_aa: CASSYRRFTHYNEQFF
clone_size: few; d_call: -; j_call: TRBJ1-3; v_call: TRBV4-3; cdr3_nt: TGCGCCAGCAGCCAAGCCCTTGACATGACTGGAAACACCATATATTTT; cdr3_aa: CASSQALDMTGNTIYF
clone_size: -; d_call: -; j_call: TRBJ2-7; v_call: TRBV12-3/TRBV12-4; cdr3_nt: TGTGCCAGCAGTTCGGGGGTATTCTCCTACGAGCAGTACTTC; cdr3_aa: CASSSGVFSYEQYF
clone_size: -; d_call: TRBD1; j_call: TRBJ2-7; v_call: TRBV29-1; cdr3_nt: TGCAGCGTTGAAGACTCGAGGACAGGAGGAAACTACGAGCAGTACTTC; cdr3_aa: CSVEDSRTGGNYEQYF
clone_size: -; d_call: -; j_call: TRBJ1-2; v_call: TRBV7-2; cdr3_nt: TGTGCCAGCAGCCCAGAAACGAACTATGGCTACACCTTC; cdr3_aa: CASSPETNYGYTF